A single T cell receptor (beta chain) is shown here with its context. TCRdb's copy holds only in-frame clones and misses some; the assay was immunoSEQ multiplex PCR. The data hold some 150,000 clones, with 90% to 95% observed a single time. These data belong to a study of control samples from healthy donors and cancer patients. CDR3 length: 14 residues. Trimming removed 0 bases at V and 5 bases at J, with 8 bases between. In germline, CDR1 is SGDLS, CDR2 YYNGEE. The sequencing input was PBMCs. This chain uses TRBV9 with TRBJ2-2, with D possibly being TRBD1 (5 bases). The receptor was isolated from a man between 60 and 70 years old with colorectal cancer. The CDR3 here is CASSVGGLTGELFF. The CDR3 nucleotides are TGTGCCAGCAGCGTAGGGGGCCTTACCGGGGAGCTGTTTTTT.